The entry below gives a single T cell receptor (beta chain) sequence along with its context. This CDR3 contains 15 residues. With 2 bases clipped from V and 7 bases from J, the junction kept 9 bases outside the gene matches. CDR1 and CDR2 from the germline V gene are GTSNPN and SVGIG (reference sequence). The beta constant-region primer was an equimolar mix of two oligonucleotides covering TRBC1 and TRBC2. Ligation attached a single-stranded oligonucleotide with a 12-nucleotide UMI and the SP2 primer to the cDNA 3' end. TCRdb analysed the UMI-ligation and nested PCR reads with MiXCR anew, one entry per CDR3 protein. Of about 150,000 distinct CDR3 sequences detected, about 17% appear once; the ten largest clones hold approximately 0.13%. The data derive from a study of naive and memory T cell subsets.

Material for sequencing was naive CD4+ T cells from blood. The chain employs TRBV30 and TRBJ1-4, with 8 positions matching TRBD1. This clonotype originated in a human donor in good health. The CDR3: CAWSSLRGRGEKLFF. CDR3 DNA sequence: TGTGCCTGGAGTTCGCTCAGGGGGCGGGGTGAAAAACTGTTTTTT.